This record covers a single TCR beta chain. Assay: immunoSEQ multiplex PCR; the TCRdb copy retains only in-frame clones and omits some. Of about 320,000 clones in the sample, about 82% were seen once. These data belong to a study of blood T cell repertoires in COVID-19. The sample consisted of peripheral blood. The sequence derives from a woman aged 45-65 years with acute or convalescent COVID-19.

Here the CDR3 reads CASIGQGAYEQYF. DNA for the CDR3: TGTGCCAGCATTGGACAGGGGGCCTACGAGCAGTACTTC. This chain uses TRBV3-1 (or the pseudogene TRBV3-2) with TRBJ2-7; 10 bases are shared with TRBD1. Germline assignment: CDR1 LGHDT and CDR2 YNNKEL (reference sequence). V lost 7 bases to trimming and J lost 2 bases; unmatched junction nucleotides: 2. This CDR3 has 13 residues.